Listed here are 5 T cell receptor beta chains from one sample, sequenced in a study of T-cell reconstitution after alpha-beta-depleted transplantation in children. Library preparation (for TCRbeta) was performed with unique molecular identifiers. TCRdb analysed the PCR reads with MiXCR anew, one entry per CDR3 protein. The sample includes hundreds of thousands of distinct CDR3 sequences, around 15% of them seen just once. Sequenced material: PBMCs, mostly from graft donor cells, taken 360 days after TCRalphabeta/CD19-depleted stem cell transplant. These TCRs come from a male patient younger than 18 who had a stem cell transplant for acute lymphoblastic leukemia, so the T cells may come from the graft donor.

In this sample, this clonotype turned up a few times. The chain is built from TRBV7-9 and TRBJ2-6; D gene unclear. Trimming removed 4 bases from V and 0 bases from J, with 10 bases in between. This CDR3 is built from 16 residues. The germline CDR1 and CDR2 sequences are SEHNR and FQNEAQ (reference sequence). Written as DNA, the CDR3 is TGTGCCAGCAGCTACGGACGGTTCTCTGGGGCCAACGTCCTGACTTTC. This sequence encodes CASSYGRFSGANVLTF.

This clonotype was counted ten times or more. V usage is TRBV27 and J usage is TRBJ2-3; 9 nucleotides match TRBD2. This CDR3 has 14 residues. V trimming: 8 bases; J trimming: 2 bases; junction bases outside the gene matches: 5. The germline V gene encodes CDR1 MNHEY and CDR2 SMNVEV (reference sequence). Here the CDR3 reads CASGEREVTDTQYF. In DNA, the CDR3 is TGTGCCAGCGGCGAGCGGGAGGTCACAGATACGCAGTATTTT.

This clonotype was seen only a few times. CDR3 bases: TGTGCCAGCAGCTTAAAAGGGGACTTCGATACGCAGTATTTT. It codes for CASSLKGDFDTQYF. V is TRBV7-3 and J is TRBJ2-3; TRBD2 might be the D (6 bases). The CDR3 length is 14 residues. The V end was cut by 1 base, the J end by 6 bases, with 11 bases between. The germline V gene encodes CDR1 SGHTA and CDR2 FQGTGA. The complete variable domain, with remaining parts taken from reference TRBV7-3 and TRBJ2-3, reads GAGVSQTPSNKVTEKGKYVELRCDPISGHTALYWYRQSLGQGPEFLIYFQGTGAADDSGLPNDRFFAVRPEGSVSTLKIQRTERGDSAVYLCASSLKGDFDTQYFGPGTRLTVL.

V gene TRBV3-1 combines with J gene TRBJ1-2; TRBD1 matches at 7 bases. The CDR3 covers 13 residues. V shed 2 bases and J 6 bases; nucleotides not matched to a gene: 3. Germline V gives CDR1 LGHDT, CDR2 YNNKEL (reference sequence). The CDR3 DNA reads TGTGCCAGCAGCCAAAGGGGACAGCATGGCTACACCTTC. It codes for CASSQRGQHGYTF.

This chain joins TRBV6-1 and TRBJ2-5; TRBD2 is a possible D gene (5 bases). Trimming pared 7 bases from V and 0 bases from J, leaving 18 bases between. The CDR3 consists of 16 residues. CDR1 and CDR2 (germline): MNHNS, SASEGT. CDR3 bases: TGTGCCAGCAAACTCAGCCGCGGGTGGTACCAAGAGACCCAGTACTTC. Its protein product is CASKLSRGWYQETQYF.